Below, 27 T cell receptor beta chains from the same sample are listed, as sequenced in a study of control samples from healthy donors and cancer patients. Sequencing used immunoSEQ multiplex PCR; TCRdb keeps in-frame clones, though not all of them. Among under 150,000 clones listed, approximately 90% were seen once. The sequenced material came from blood. All receptors derive from a man aged 40-49 years in good health.

CDR3: CASSPMTVNTEAFF. In DNA form, the CDR3 reads TGTGCCAGCTCACCAATGACAGTGAACACTGAAGCTTTCTTT. The J gene is TRBJ1-1, the V gene TRBV18; a possible D gene is TRBD1 (5 bases). This CDR3 is 14 amino acids long. V dropped 2 bases and J dropped 0 bases, with 7 bases sitting between them. CDR1 and CDR2 (germline): KGHSH, LQKENI.

The chain couples TRBV10-3 to TRBJ2-2; 10 nucleotides line up with TRBD2. This CDR3 has 16 amino acids. CDR1 is ENHRY, CDR2 SYGVKD, per germline. V shed 4 bases and J 4 bases; nucleotides not matched to a gene: 6. CDR3 nucleotide sequence: TGTGCCATCAGTGGGGGAGCGGGGGGGCTCACCGGGGAGCTGTTTTTT. Translating it yields CAISGGAGGLTGELFF.

CDR3 coding DNA: TGCGCCAGCAGCTGGGGACAGGGGAACACTGAAGCTTTCTTT. The encoded protein is CASSWGQGNTEAFF. This chain links TRBV5-1 with TRBJ1-1; 9 nucleotides match TRBD1. CDR1 and CDR2 (germline): SGHRS, YFSETQ. This CDR3 has 14 amino acids. V gave up 3 bases and J gave up 1 base; unmatched junction bases: 1.

The chain employs TRBV4-2 and TRBJ2-6; D ambiguous. V lost 0 bases, J lost 0 bases, and 6 bases lay in between. Germline V gene data show CDR1 as LGHNA and CDR2 as YNFKEQ. This CDR3 contains 16 residues. This chain's CDR3 is CASSQDGNSGANVLTF. The DNA of the CDR3 is TGTGCCAGCAGCCAAGATGGGAACTCTGGGGCCAACGTCCTGACTTTC.

This rearrangement joins TRBV4-2 to TRBJ1-2; no firm D call. The CDR3 contains 15 residues. Germline V CDR1 and CDR2: LGHNA, YNFKEQ. Trimming left V 0 bases short and J 4 bases short, with 12 bases between. CDR3 residues: CASSQEGRRGYGYTF. CDR3 coding DNA: TGTGCCAGCAGCCAAGAGGGCAGGAGAGGCTATGGCTACACCTTC.

The chain employs TRBV6-4 and TRBJ2-2, with TRBD1 matching 7 bases. The ends lost 7 bases at V and 5 bases at J; junction bases unmatched: 7. Germline CDR1 and CDR2: MRHNA and SNTAGT. CDR3 length equals 14 residues. CDR3 region: CASKPGQTTGELFF. In nucleotides, the CDR3 is TGTGCCAGCAAACCGGGACAGACTACCGGGGAGCTGTTTTTT.

The chain carries TRBV15 and TRBJ1-6; a weak D match, TRBD1 (5 bases). Deletions cut 0 bases from V and 6 bases from J, with 18 bases between. The CDR3 covers 18 residues. Per the germline V gene, CDR1 is LNHNV and CDR2 is YYDKDF (reference sequence). CDR3 nucleotides: TGTGCCACCAGCAGAGATGCCCCGACGGGGGGAGGTAATTCACCCCTCCACTTT. Translating gives CATSRDAPTGGGNSPLHF.

This rearrangement joins TRBV6-5 to TRBJ1-1, with D perhaps matching TRBD1 (6 bases). Germline V CDR1 and CDR2: MNHEY, SVGAGI. Trimming pared 6 bases from V and 4 bases from J, leaving 18 bases between. The CDR3 consists of 15 residues. In nucleotides, the CDR3 is TGTGCCAGCAGCAAGGACAGACGGAGGGGCACTGAAGCTTTCTTT. It encodes CASSKDRRRGTEAFF.

The chain couples TRBV5-1 to TRBJ2-2; TRBD1 agrees at 9 bases. The germline V gene has CDR1 SGHRS and CDR2 YFSETQ. V lost 3 bases to trimming and J lost 7 bases; unmatched junction nucleotides: 16. The CDR3 contains 18 residues. DNA for the CDR3: TGCGCCAGCAGCTACCAGCTAGCTTGGGACAGGGCAGGCGGGGAGCTGTTTTTT. Protein: CASSYQLAWDRAGGELFF.

The rearrangement joins TRBV9 to TRBJ1-1; D may be TRBD1 (5 bases). The CDR3 is 15 residues long. In germline, CDR1 is SGDLS, CDR2 YYNGEE. The V and J ends lost 0 bases and 7 bases respectively, with 16 bases between them. In DNA, the CDR3 is TGTGCCAGCAGCGTAGATGGGAGGACAAGAAATGAAGCTTTCTTT. Translation: CASSVDGRTRNEAFF.

The V call is TRBV12-3 or TRBV12-4, the J call TRBJ1-5; D is undetermined. The CDR3 covers 13 residues. Trimming left V 2 bases short and J 5 bases short, with 7 bases between. The CDR3 region is CASSLTQDQPQHF. Written as DNA, the CDR3 is TGTGCCAGCAGTTTAACCCAAGATCAGCCCCAGCATTTT.

The rearrangement uses TRBV15 and TRBJ1-1; maybe TRBD1 (5 bases). The germline V and J ends were trimmed by 3 bases and 3 bases, with 8 bases remaining between them. Germline assignment: CDR1 LNHNV and CDR2 YYDKDF (reference sequence). CDR3 length: 13 amino acids. In DNA form, the CDR3 reads TGTGCCACCAGCAGTGGGGGGTACACTGAAGCTTTCTTT. It encodes CATSSGGYTEAFF.

This chain uses TRBV24-1 with TRBJ2-2; maybe TRBD1 (6 bases). Germline CDR1 KGHDR, CDR2 SFDVKD. This CDR3 contains 15 residues. V lost 6 bases, J lost 0 bases, and 10 bases lay in between. CDR3 region: CATSIRGTNTGELFF. In DNA form, the CDR3 reads TGTGCCACCAGTATTAGGGGGACGAACACCGGGGAGCTGTTTTTT.

The V and J genes are TRBV2 and TRBJ2-7; D remains ambiguous. CDR1 and CDR2 from the germline V gene are SNHLY and FYNNEI. The CDR3 is 13 amino acids. V was clipped by 8 bases and J by 3 bases, with 14 bases between them. For the CDR3, the DNA is TGTGCCAGCGGCGGAACTCACAACTACGAGCAGTACTTC. Translation: CASGGTHNYEQYF.

The J gene is TRBJ2-7, the V gene TRBV15; D remains ambiguous. The CDR3 is 13 residues long. Trimming pared 3 bases from V and 1 base from J, leaving 7 bases between. Germline CDR1 reads LNHNV; CDR2 reads YYDKDF (reference sequence). The CDR3 sequence: CATSSPASYEQYF. CDR3 coding DNA: TGTGCCACCAGCAGTCCGGCATCCTACGAGCAGTACTTC.

The chain links TRBV13 to TRBJ2-3, with 9 bases lining up with TRBD2. The CDR3 has 14 residues. Germline V gives CDR1 PRHDT, CDR2 FYEKMQ (reference sequence). Trimming took 5 bases from V and 3 from J; bases not matched to a gene: 3. The CDR3 reads CASSASGGTDTQYF. The CDR3 DNA sequence: TGTGCCAGCAGCGCGAGCGGGGGGACAGATACGCAGTATTTT.

This clone was detected only a few times. The chain joins TRBV7-8 to TRBJ1-4; D not certain. Trimming took off 2 bases at V and 0 bases at J, with 7 bases between the two ends. The CDR3 sequence is 15 residues long. CDR1 and CDR2 from the germline V gene are SGHVS and FQNEAQ. DNA of the CDR3: TGTGCCAGCAGCTTACTCAGATCAACTAATGAAAAACTGTTTTTT. Translated, it gives CASSLLRSTNEKLFF.

The chain uses TRBV12-3 or TRBV12-4 and TRBJ2-7; no firm D call. CDR3 length: 12 residues. V gave up 7 bases and J gave up 3 bases, with 10 bases separating them. The CDR3 region is CASTPNDYEQYF. The CDR3 nucleotides are TGTGCCAGCACCCCAAACGACTACGAGCAGTACTTC.

This sequence joins TRBV30 and TRBJ1-4; possibly TRBD1 for D (6 bases). Germline V gene lookup returns CDR1 GTSNPN and CDR2 SVGIG (reference sequence). Trimming took off 5 bases at V and 5 bases at J, with 6 bases between the two ends. The CDR3 length is 11 residues. CDR3 coding DNA: TGTGCCTGGGGACAGAATGAAAAACTGTTTTTT. It yields the protein CAWGQNEKLFF.

The CDR3 spells CASSSVDTQYF. CDR3 in DNA: TGTGCCAGCTCTTCCGTAGATACGCAGTATTTT. The chain links TRBV7-2 to TRBJ2-3; D not resolved. Germline assignment: CDR1 SGHTA and CDR2 FQGNSA. Trimming cost V 8 bases and J 5 bases, with 8 bases left between them. The CDR3 is 11 amino acids.

The V and J genes are TRBV7-2 and TRBJ2-7, with 8 bases fitting TRBD1. The CDR3 contains 15 residues. Germline assignment: CDR1 SGHTA and CDR2 FQGNSA. The ends lost 5 bases at V and 0 bases at J; junction bases unmatched: 6. The CDR3 protein is CASSARDRSSYEQYF. Written as DNA, the CDR3 is TGTGCCAGCAGCGCCCGGGACAGGAGCTCCTACGAGCAGTACTTC.

The genes are TRBV10-3 and TRBJ1-1; no definite D call. Per the germline V gene, CDR1 is ENHRY and CDR2 is SYGVKD. The CDR3 extends over 14 amino acids. CDR3 in amino acids: CGVGSGQRATEAFF. As DNA, the CDR3 is TGTGGAGTGGGATCCGGGCAGAGGGCCACTGAAGCTTTCTTT.

The chain has TRBV5-6 and TRBJ1-4, with D tentatively TRBD1 (5 bases). This CDR3 is 16 amino acids long. From germline, CDR1 is SGHDT and CDR2 YYEEEE. Trimming took 0 bases from V and 0 from J, leaving 9 bases between them. The CDR3 nucleotides are TGTGCCAGCAGCTTGGGGGGACTTGCAACTAATGAAAAACTGTTTTTT. Encoded protein: CASSLGGLATNEKLFF.

The rearrangement uses TRBV24-1 and TRBJ2-7; weak D call: TRBD1 (5 bases). Germline CDR1 and CDR2: KGHDR and SFDVKD. This CDR3 is 15 amino acids long. Trimming took 10 bases from V and 5 from J, leaving 23 bases between them. For the CDR3, the DNA is TGTGCCACGATCACCGTCCGCCGAGACAGCCACGAGCAGTACTTC. It codes for CATITVRRDSHEQYF.

The genes are TRBV12-3 or TRBV12-4 and TRBJ1-3; D ambiguous. With 5 bases removed from V and 2 bases from J, the gap between germline ends came to 7 bases. The CDR3 is 13 residues long. CDR3 coding DNA: TGTGCCAGCAGTCCGAGGGCTGGAAACACCATATATTTT. Protein: CASSPRAGNTIYF.

This clone occurred once. The CDR3, as DNA: TGTGCCATCAGTGAAGGCAGGCAGGGAGGGAATTCACCCCTCCACTTT. Residues: CAISEGRQGGNSPLHF. The rearrangement links TRBV10-3 to TRBJ1-6, with a possible D match to TRBD1 (5 bases). CDR3 length: 16 residues. Trimming removed 3 bases at V and 7 bases at J, with 16 bases between. Germline V CDR1 and CDR2: ENHRY, SYGVKD.

V and J are TRBV6-4 and TRBJ2-2; D possibly matches TRBD1 or TRBD2 (5 bases each). The CDR3 consists of 15 residues. The V and J ends lost 6 bases and 2 bases respectively, with 13 bases between them. In germline, CDR1 is MRHNA, CDR2 SNTAGT. The CDR3 here is CASRERGDNTGELFF. In DNA, the CDR3 is TGTGCCAGCAGGGAGAGAGGGGACAACACCGGGGAGCTGTTTTTT.